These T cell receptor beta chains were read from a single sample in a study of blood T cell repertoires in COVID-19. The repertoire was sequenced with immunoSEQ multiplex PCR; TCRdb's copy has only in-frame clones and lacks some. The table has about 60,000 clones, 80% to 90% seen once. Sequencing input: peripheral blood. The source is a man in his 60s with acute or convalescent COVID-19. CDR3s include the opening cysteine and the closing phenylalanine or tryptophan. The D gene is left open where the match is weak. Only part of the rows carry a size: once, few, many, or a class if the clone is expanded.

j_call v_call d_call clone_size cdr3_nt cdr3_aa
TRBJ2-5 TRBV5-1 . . TGCGCCAGCAGCCCGGACACCGGTGGAGAGACCCAGTACTTC CASSPDTGGETQYF
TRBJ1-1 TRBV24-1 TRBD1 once TGTGCCACCCGGGGACAGGGGGAGAGCACTGAAGCTTTCTTT CATRGQGESTEAFF
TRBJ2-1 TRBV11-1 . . TGTGCCAGCAGTAAGGACTTTTTATCCTACAATGAGCAGTTCTTC CASSKDFLSYNEQFF
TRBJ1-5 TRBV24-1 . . TGTGCCACCGAAACAAACAGGGCCTTAAGCAATCAGCCCCAGCATTTT CATETNRALSNQPQHF
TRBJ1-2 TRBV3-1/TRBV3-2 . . TGTGCCAGCAGCCAACCCGGAGCGGGGACGGGGGGCTACACCTTC CASSQPGAGTGGYTF
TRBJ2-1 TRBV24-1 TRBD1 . TGTGCCACCAGTGATCCGAGACAGGGAGACAATGAGCAGTTCTTC CATSDPRQGDNEQFF
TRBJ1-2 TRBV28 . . TGTGCCACCTCGGGGGGAGTTGGCTACACCTTC CATSGGVGYTF
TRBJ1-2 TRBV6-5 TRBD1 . TGTGCCAGCAGTCCCGGACAGGGACGCTATGGCTACACCTTC CASSPGQGRYGYTF
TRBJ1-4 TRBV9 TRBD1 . TGTGCCAGCAGTCGTCCCGGGACAGGCGGTGAAAAACTGTTTTTT CASSRPGTGGEKLFF
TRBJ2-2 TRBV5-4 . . TGTGCCAGCAGCCGGGGGACGGCCAAACGAAACACCGGGGAGCTGTTTTTT CASSRGTAKRNTGELFF
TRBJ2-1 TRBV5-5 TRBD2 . TGTGCCAGCAGTTATAGCGGGGCCGGCTACAATGAGCAGTTCTTC CASSYSGAGYNEQFF
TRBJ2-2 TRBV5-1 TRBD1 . TGCGCCAGCAGCTTAGGGACAGGGCCGAACACCGGGGAGCTGTTTTTT CASSLGTGPNTGELFF
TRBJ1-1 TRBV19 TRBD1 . TGTGCCAGTAGTACAGGGGGTGTCACTGAAGCTTTCTTT CASSTGGVTEAFF
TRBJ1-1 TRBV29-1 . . TGCAGCGTGGGCCCGCGGAACACTGAAGCTTTCTTT CSVGPRNTEAFF
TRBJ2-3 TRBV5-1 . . TGCGCCAGCAGCTCCCAGGTATCAGATACGCAGTATTTT CASSSQVSDTQYF
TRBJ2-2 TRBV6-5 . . TGTGCCAGCAGTTACCAAACCGGGACACGAGGCGGGGAGCTGTTTTTT CASSYQTGTRGGELFF
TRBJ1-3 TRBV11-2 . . TGTGCCAGCAGCTCACTACAGGGCTCTGGAAACACCATATATTTT CASSSLQGSGNTIYF
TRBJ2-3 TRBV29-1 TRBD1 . TGCAGCGTTAGCCCCGGGACAGGGGGCACAGATACGCAGTATTTT CSVSPGTGGTDTQYF
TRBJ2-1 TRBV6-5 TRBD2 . TGTGCCAGCAGGAGCGGGAGAGGGTCCTACAATGAGCAGTTCTTC CASRSGRGSYNEQFF
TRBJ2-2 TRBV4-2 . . TGTGCCAGCAGCCAATTCGGGGGGCTTAACACCGGGGAGCTGTTTTTT CASSQFGGLNTGELFF
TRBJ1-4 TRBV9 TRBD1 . TGTGCCAGCAGCGCGGACAGGGGCAGCGAAAAACTGTTTTTT CASSADRGSEKLFF
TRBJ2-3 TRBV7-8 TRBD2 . TGTGCCAGCAGCCGCGAGGGTCTAGCGGGAGTCCCAGATACGCAGTATTTT CASSREGLAGVPDTQYF
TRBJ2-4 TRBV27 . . TGTGCCAGCAGGAGTTGGAAGGGTTTGATGGGCGGGTTAGCCAAAAACATTCAGTACTTC CASRSWKGLMGGLAKNIQYF
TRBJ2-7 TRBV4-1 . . TGCGCCAGCAGCCCCTCGGGTGGAGGAACCTACGAGCAGTACTTC CASSPSGGGTYEQYF
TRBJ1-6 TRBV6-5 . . TGTGCCAGCAGTCAGGGGAACTCACCCCTCCACTTT CASSQGNSPLHF
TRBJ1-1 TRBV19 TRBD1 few TGTGCCAGCCTGTCGTTGGAGGGGGCGATCGGTAACACTGAAGCTTTCTTT CASLSLEGAIGNTEAFF
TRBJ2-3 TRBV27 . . TGTGCCAGCAGCGCTACCTTGGAGGATACGCAGTATTTT CASSATLEDTQYF